Described below is a single T cell receptor (beta chain) sequence and its context. The data belong to a study of patients with pleural tuberculosis. TCRdb re-called the reads with MiXCR, one entry per CDR3 protein. The table has under 65,000 distinct CDR3 sequences, approximately 7.9% seen once. The CDR3 has 15 residues. Per germline, CDR1 SQVTM and CDR2 ANQGSEA. The trim removed 6 bases at V and 0 bases at J, leaving 3 bases unmatched. The origin of this receptor is a human donor with pleural tuberculosis. The chain uses TRBV29-1 and TRBJ2-1; 12 nucleotides agree with TRBD2. The CDR3 nucleotides read TGCAGCGTCGGACTAGCGGGACGCTCCTACAATGAGCAGTTCTTC. It specifies CSVGLAGRSYNEQFF.